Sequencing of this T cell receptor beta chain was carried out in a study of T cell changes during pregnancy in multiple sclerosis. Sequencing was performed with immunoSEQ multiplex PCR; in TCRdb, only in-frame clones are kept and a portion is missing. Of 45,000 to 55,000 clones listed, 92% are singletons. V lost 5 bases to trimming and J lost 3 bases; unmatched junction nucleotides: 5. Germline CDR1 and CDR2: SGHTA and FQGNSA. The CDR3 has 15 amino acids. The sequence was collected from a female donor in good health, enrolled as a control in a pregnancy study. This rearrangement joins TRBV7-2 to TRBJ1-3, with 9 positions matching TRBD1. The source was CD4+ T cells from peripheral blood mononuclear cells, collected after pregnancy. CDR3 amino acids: CASSLGTGYGNTIYF. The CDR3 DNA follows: TGTGCCAGCAGCCTTGGGACAGGGTATGGAAACACCATATATTTT.